A single sample gave rise to the 8 T cell receptor beta chains below, sequenced in a study of blood T cell repertoires in COVID-19. The assay was immunoSEQ multiplex PCR, and TCRdb's table has in-frame clones only and misses some. The table lists 84,000 or so clones, roughly four fifths of them singletons. Sequenced input: peripheral blood. The receptors originated from a woman over 75 with acute or convalescent COVID-19.

The chain employs TRBV11-2 and TRBJ2-5; TRBD2 aligns across 7 bases. Per germline, CDR1 SGHAT and CDR2 FQNNGV. The CDR3 has 17 amino acids. After removal of 1 base from V and 2 bases from J, the junction contained 10 bases not matched to a gene. The CDR3 is CASSLGPPGGGQETQYF. The DNA of the CDR3 is TGTGCCAGCAGCTTAGGCCCCCCTGGGGGGGGGCAAGAGACCCAGTACTTC.

The rearrangement joins TRBV4-1 to TRBJ1-2; 7 bases line up with TRBD1. Germline CDR1 and CDR2: MGHRA and YSYEKL. CDR3 length equals 15 residues. After removal of 3 bases from V and 0 bases from J, the junction contained 4 bases not matched to a gene. The CDR3 bases are TGCGCCAGCAGCCATGAACAGGGGACTAACTATGGCTACACCTTC. It yields the protein CASSHEQGTNYGYTF.

The chain joins TRBV28 to TRBJ2-3; 9 nucleotides match TRBD2. Germline values: CDR1 MDHEN, CDR2 SYDVKM. The CDR3 is made up of 14 amino acids. The V segment lost 7 bases and the J segment 1 base; nucleotides outside the gene matches: 3. The CDR3 bases are TGTGCCAGCAAACTAGCGGGTCGCACAGATACGCAGTATTTT. It is translated as CASKLAGRTDTQYF.

This clone has only a few counts. The chain uses TRBV6-5 and TRBJ1-2; 10 bases align to TRBD1. Germline trimming cut 8 bases from V and 8 bases from J; bases unmatched to any gene: 11. This CDR3 comprises 14 residues. Germline V gives CDR1 MNHEY, CDR2 SVGAGI. This CDR3 reads CASGRDRGSEGYTF. The CDR3 DNA is TGTGCCAGCGGCCGGGACAGGGGTTCGGAGGGCTACACCTTC.

This clone has just one count. The chain is built from TRBV19 and TRBJ2-7, with a weak D call TRBD1 (5 bases). CDR1 and CDR2 from the germline V gene are LNHDA and SQIVND (reference sequence). This CDR3 is built from 17 residues. V was clipped by 2 bases and J by 4 bases, with 21 bases between them. The DNA for the CDR3 is TGTGCCAGTAGTATAAACATTAGAACAGGCAAAACTTACGAGCAGTACTTC. Its translation: CASSINIRTGKTYEQYF.

This chain uses TRBV3-1 (or the pseudogene TRBV3-2) with TRBJ2-2, with 14 bases aligning to TRBD2. This CDR3 has 15 amino acids. Germline trimming cut 3 bases from V and 6 bases from J; bases unmatched to any gene: 0. Germline CDR1 is LGHDT and CDR2 is YNNKEL (reference sequence). The CDR3 protein is CASSQGLAGAGELFF. DNA of the CDR3: TGTGCCAGCAGCCAGGGACTAGCGGGAGCCGGGGAGCTGTTTTTT.

The chain is built from TRBV2 and TRBJ2-7, with 11 bases identical to TRBD2. The CDR3 loop spans 16 amino acids. CDR1 and CDR2 (germline): SNHLY, FYNNEI. With V trimmed by 6 bases and J by 4 bases, 11 bases remained unmatched. CDR3 residues: CASRVAGGPRWYEQYF. In nucleotides, the CDR3 is TGTGCCAGCAGGGTAGCGGGAGGGCCGCGGTGGTACGAGCAGTACTTC.

The chain employs TRBV6-6 and TRBJ1-2, with a possible D match to TRBD1 (6 bases). V lost 4 bases to trimming and J lost 4 bases, with 10 bases between them. CDR1 is MNHNY, CDR2 SVGAGI, per germline (reference sequence). The length of the CDR3 is 13 residues. CDR3: CASSLGGGYGYTF. The CDR3 bases are TGTGCCAGCAGTTTAGGGGGGGGCTATGGCTACACCTTC.